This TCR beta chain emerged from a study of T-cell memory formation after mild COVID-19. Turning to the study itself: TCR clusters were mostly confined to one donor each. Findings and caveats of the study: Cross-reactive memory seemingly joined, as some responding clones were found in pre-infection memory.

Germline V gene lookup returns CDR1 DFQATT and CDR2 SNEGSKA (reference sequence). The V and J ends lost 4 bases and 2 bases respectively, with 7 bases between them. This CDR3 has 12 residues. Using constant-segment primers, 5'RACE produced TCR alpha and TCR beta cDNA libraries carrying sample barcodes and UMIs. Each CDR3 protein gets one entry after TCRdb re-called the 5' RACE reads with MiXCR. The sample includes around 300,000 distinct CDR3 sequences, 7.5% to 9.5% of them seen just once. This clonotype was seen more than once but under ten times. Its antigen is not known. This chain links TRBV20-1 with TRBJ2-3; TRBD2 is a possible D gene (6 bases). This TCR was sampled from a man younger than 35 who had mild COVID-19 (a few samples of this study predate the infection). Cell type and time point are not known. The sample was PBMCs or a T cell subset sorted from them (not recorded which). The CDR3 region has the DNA TGCAGTGCTACGGGGGACACAGATACGCAGTATTTT. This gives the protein CSATGDTDTQYF.